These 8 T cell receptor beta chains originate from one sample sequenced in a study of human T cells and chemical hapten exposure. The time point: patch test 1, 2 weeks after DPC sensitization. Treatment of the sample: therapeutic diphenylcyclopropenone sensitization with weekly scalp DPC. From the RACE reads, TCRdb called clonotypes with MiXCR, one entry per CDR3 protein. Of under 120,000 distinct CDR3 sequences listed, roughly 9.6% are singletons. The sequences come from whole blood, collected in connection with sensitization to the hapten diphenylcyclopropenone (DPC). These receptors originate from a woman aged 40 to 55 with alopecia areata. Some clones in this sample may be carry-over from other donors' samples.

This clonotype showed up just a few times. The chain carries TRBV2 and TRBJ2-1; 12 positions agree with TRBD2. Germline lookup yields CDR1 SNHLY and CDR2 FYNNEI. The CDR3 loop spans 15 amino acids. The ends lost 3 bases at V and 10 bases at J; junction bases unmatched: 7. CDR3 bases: TGTGCCAGCAGTGATGGACTAGCGGGGTCCAGAGAGCAGTTCTTC. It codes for CASSDGLAGSREQFF.

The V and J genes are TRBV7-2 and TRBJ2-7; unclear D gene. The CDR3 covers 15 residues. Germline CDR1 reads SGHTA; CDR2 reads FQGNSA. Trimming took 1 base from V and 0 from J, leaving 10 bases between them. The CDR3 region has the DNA TGTGCCAGCAGCTTAGGTGTGGCATACTCCTACGAGCAGTACTTC. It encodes CASSLGVAYSYEQYF.

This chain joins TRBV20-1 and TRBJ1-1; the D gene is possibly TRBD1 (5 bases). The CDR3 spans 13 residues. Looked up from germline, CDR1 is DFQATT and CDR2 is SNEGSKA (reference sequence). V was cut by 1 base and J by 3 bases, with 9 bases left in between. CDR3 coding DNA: TGCAGTGCTAGAGGGGCAGGGTACACTGAAGCTTTCTTT. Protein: CSARGAGYTEAFF.

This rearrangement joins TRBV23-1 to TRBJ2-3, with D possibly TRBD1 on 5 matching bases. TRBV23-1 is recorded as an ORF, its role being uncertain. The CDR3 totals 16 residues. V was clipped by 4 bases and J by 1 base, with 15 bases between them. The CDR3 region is CASSPLGAICTDTQYF. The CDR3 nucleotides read TGCGCCAGCAGTCCCTTAGGGGCCATTTGCACAGATACGCAGTATTTT.

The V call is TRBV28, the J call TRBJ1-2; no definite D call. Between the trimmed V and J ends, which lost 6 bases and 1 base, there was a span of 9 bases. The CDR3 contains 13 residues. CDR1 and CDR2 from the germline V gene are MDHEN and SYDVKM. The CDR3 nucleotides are TGTGCCAGCAGATCGAGTGGTAACTATGGCTACACCTTC. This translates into CASRSSGNYGYTF.

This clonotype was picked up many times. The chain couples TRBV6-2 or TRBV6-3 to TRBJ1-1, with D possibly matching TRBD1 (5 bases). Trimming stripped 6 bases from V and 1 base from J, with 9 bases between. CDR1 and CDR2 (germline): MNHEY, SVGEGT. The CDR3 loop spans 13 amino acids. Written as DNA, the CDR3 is TGTGCCAGCAGCCTGACAGAGAACACTGAAGCTTTCTTT. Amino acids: CASSLTENTEAFF.

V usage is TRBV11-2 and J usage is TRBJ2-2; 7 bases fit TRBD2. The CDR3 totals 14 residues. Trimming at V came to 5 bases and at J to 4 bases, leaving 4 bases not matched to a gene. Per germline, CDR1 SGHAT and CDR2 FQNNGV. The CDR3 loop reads CASSIGEGTGELFF. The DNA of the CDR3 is TGTGCCAGCAGCATTGGGGAGGGCACCGGGGAGCTGTTTTTT. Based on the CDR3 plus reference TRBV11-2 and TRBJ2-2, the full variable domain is EAGVAQSPRYKIIEKRQSVAFWCNPISGHATLYWYQQILGQGPKLLIQFQNNGVVDDSQLPKDRFSAERLKGVDSTLKIQPAKLEDSAVYLCASSIGEGTGELFFGEGSRLTVL.

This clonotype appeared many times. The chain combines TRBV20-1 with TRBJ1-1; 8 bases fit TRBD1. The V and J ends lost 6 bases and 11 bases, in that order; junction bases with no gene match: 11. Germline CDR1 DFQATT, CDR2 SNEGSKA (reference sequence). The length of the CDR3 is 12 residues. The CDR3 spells CSANGQGTSAFF. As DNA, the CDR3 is TGCAGTGCCAATGGACAGGGAACGTCGGCTTTCTTT.